The sequence of this T cell receptor (beta chain) was determined in a study of HIV-infected children after antiretroviral therapy interruption. As for the study in general: Continuous-treatment children had median age approximately 8 years, interruption approximately 9.9 years. Weeks 0, 12, interruption end (24 or 48), and about 3 years post-study gave interruption-arm samples.

Treatment denoted: PENTA 11 planned treatment interruption arm or continuous ART arm. Cryopreserved PBMC samples required at least 5 million viable cells. This clonotype was recorded at least ten times. A 3' RACE protocol on RNA, with unique molecular identifiers, produced the TCR library. TCRdb re-called the 3' RACE reads with MiXCR, one entry per CDR3 protein. The table lists some 40,000 distinct CDR3 sequences, under 8% of them singletons, with around 1% in the top ten. Trimming took 5 bases from V and 0 from J; bases not matched to a gene: 4. Looked up from germline, CDR1 is SGHTA and CDR2 is FQGTGA. This CDR3 has 16 residues.

This chain connects TRBV7-3 to TRBJ2-2; 9 bases match TRBD1. The clonotype was recovered from a pool of human donors with HIV. The specimen was CD45RA+ CD4+ T cells from PBMCs, pooled from several time points, collected from a donor given antiretroviral therapy, either interrupted or continuous. Subset given: naive CD4+ CD45RA+ CD45RO- T cells. The DNA of the CDR3 is TGTGCCAGCAGCAACTGGGACAGGGCGAACACCGGGGAGCTGTTTTTT. Its translation is CASSNWDRANTGELFF.